Listed below are T cell receptor beta chains from one sample, sequenced in a study of vaccination effects on CD4 cells after COVID-19. For these receptors, no antigen is known. The table came from immunoSEQ multiplex PCR; TCRdb's copy has only in-frame clones and leaves some out. Of tens of thousands of clones detected, about 72% appear once; the ten largest clones hold 2.5% to 3.5%. Sequenced material: CD4+ T cells from PBMCs cultured with HCoV-NL63 spike peptides, taken before COVID-19 vaccination. All receptors derive from a human donor who received a COVID-19 vaccine. The CDR3 runs from the conserved cysteine through the conserved F or W. A D gene is named only where the DNA matches it firmly. Size is omitted from some rows. Given values are once, few, many or a class for expanded clones.

j_call	d_call	cdr3_length	clone_size	v_call	cdr3_nt	cdr3_aa
TRBJ1-2	TRBD1	14	-	TRBV18	TGTGCCAGCTCGGACAGGGTTGGCGGCTATGGCTACACCTTC	CASSDRVGGYGYTF
TRBJ1-3	TRBD1	18	-	TRBV5-1	TGCGCCAGCAGCCTCGGGACAGGCGTAGCGGACTCTGGAAACACCATATATTTT	CASSLGTGVADSGNTIYF
TRBJ1-1	TRBD1	14	-	TRBV29-1	TGCAGCGTCGGTCGGGACAGGGGGAACACTGAAGCTTTCTTT	CSVGRDRGNTEAFF
TRBJ1-6	-	15	once	TRBV6-5	TGTGCCAGCAGGATAGCCGGGACATCTAATTCACCCCTCCACTTT	CASRIAGTSNSPLHF
TRBJ2-1	TRBD1	14	-	TRBV18	TGTGCCAGCTCTCCCGGGACAGGGAACCATGAGCAGTTCTTC	CASSPGTGNHEQFF
TRBJ2-5	-	17	once	TRBV30	TGTGCCTGGAGTCCCCCCCCGGGGGGCGTTCGACAAGAGACCCAGTACTTC	CAWSPPPGGVRQETQYF
TRBJ1-2	-	14	-	TRBV2	TGTGCCAGCAAAGGAGGGAGAGTCTACTATGGCTACACCTTC	CASKGGRVYYGYTF
TRBJ2-5	TRBD1	12	-	TRBV3-1/TRBV3-2	TGTGCCAGCACCTCAGGGGGCGAGACCCAGTACTTC	CASTSGGETQYF
TRBJ2-5	TRBD1	15	-	TRBV18	TGTGCCAGCTCAGGACAGGGGCGTTGGCAAGAGACCCAGTACTTC	CASSGQGRWQETQYF
TRBJ1-1	-	14	-	TRBV5-5	TGTGCCAGCAGCCAGTCAGGCCTGAACACTGAAGCTTTCTTT	CASSQSGLNTEAFF
TRBJ1-2	-	14	few	TRBV10-2	TGCGCCAGCGGCGCAGGGCATTCTAACTATGGCTACACCTTC	CASGAGHSNYGYTF
TRBJ2-5	-	16	-	TRBV10-1	TGCGCCAGCAGTGATATGGCGGATATGAGACAAGAGACCCAGTACTTC	CASSDMADMRQETQYF
TRBJ1-6	TRBD1	13	-	TRBV12-3/TRBV12-4	TGTGCCAGCAGCCCACGGACAGGCTCACCCCTCCACTTT	CASSPRTGSPLHF
TRBJ1-3	TRBD1	16	-	TRBV4-3	TGCGCCAGCAGCCAAGTATTTGGGCAGGGGGCGAACACCATATATTTT	CASSQVFGQGANTIYF
TRBJ2-5	-	14	-	TRBV7-3	TGTGCCAGCAGCTTGGGACTTCCTCAAGAGACCCAGTACTTC	CASSLGLPQETQYF
TRBJ1-1	-	12	few	TRBV2	TGTGCCAGCTTTGGGTCGACGGCTGAAGCTTTCTTT	CASFGSTAEAFF
TRBJ1-2	TRBD1	16	-	TRBV2	TGTGCCAGCAGTGAAGCCGGACAGGGGGGAGTCTATGGCTACACCTTC	CASSEAGQGGVYGYTF
TRBJ2-2	-	11	-	TRBV7-9	TGTGCCAGCAGCCCCCCCGGGGAGCTGTTTTTT	CASSPPGELFF
TRBJ2-1	-	15	-	TRBV4-1	TGCGCCAGCAGCCAAGGGAGGGGGGGGTACAATGAGCAGTTCTTC	CASSQGRGGYNEQFF
TRBJ2-3	-	14	-	TRBV4-1	TGCGCCAGCAGCCAAGATTTTGCAGTTGGGACGCAGTATTTT	CASSQDFAVGTQYF
TRBJ2-1	TRBD2	15	-	TRBV9	TGTGCCAGCGATCGGACGGGGGGGCAGAACAATGAGCAGTTCTTC	CASDRTGGQNNEQFF
TRBJ1-6	-	14	-	TRBV5-6	TGTGCCAGCAGCTTGACTTACCCGAATTCACCCCTCCACTTT	CASSLTYPNSPLHF
TRBJ1-1	-	15	-	TRBV6-5	TGTGCCAGCAGATTGGACAGCGTCGAGAACACTGAAGCTTTCTTT	CASRLDSVENTEAFF
TRBJ1-5	-	15	-	TRBV11-3	TGTGCCAGCAGCCTCGAGGTGTGTAACAATCAGCCCCAGCATTTT	CASSLEVCNNQPQHF
TRBJ1-1	TRBD1	14	-	TRBV18	TGTGCCAGCTCCCAGACCGGGACAGGGGAGAAAGCTTTCTTT	CASSQTGTGEKAFF
TRBJ2-3	-	17	-	TRBV4-2	TGTGCCAGCAGCCAAGTCGAAGAAGGTATTAGCACAGATACGCAGTATTTT	CASSQVEEGISTDTQYF
TRBJ2-1	TRBD2	16	-	TRBV7-2	TGTGCCAGCAGCCGGGGACTAGCGGGGGGCAACAATGAGCAGTTCTTC	CASSRGLAGGNNEQFF
TRBJ2-5	-	17	-	TRBV6-7	TGTGCCAGCAGTTACGAGGCGTTTAGGGGAATTGGGGAGACCCAGTACTTC	CASSYEAFRGIGETQYF
TRBJ2-5	-	13	once	TRBV5-1	TGCGCCAGCAGGGTGGCAAATCAAGAGACCCAGTACTTC	CASRVANQETQYF
TRBJ2-4	-	13	-	TRBV6-2/TRBV6-3	TGTGCCAGCAGTCAAGAGACAGGATACATTCAGTACTTC	CASSQETGYIQYF
TRBJ1-5	-	16	-	TRBV5-1	TGCGCCAGCAGTCAGACAGGTAGCCATAGCAATCAGCCCCAGCATTTT	CASSQTGSHSNQPQHF
TRBJ1-1	-	13	few	TRBV4-1	TGCGCCAGCAGCCAACGAGGGAACACTGAAGCTTTCTTT	CASSQRGNTEAFF
TRBJ2-3	-	13	-	TRBV12-3/TRBV12-4	TGTGCCAGCAGTTCCCGGGCCCGAGATACGCAGTATTTT	CASSSRARDTQYF
TRBJ2-2	TRBD2	14	few	TRBV25-1	TGTGCCAGCAGTGATAGCGGGGGGACCGGGGAGCTGTTTTTT	CASSDSGGTGELFF
TRBJ2-1	-	15	once	TRBV9	TGTGCCAGCAGCGTAGCGGGGGATACCTACAATGAGCAGTTCTTC	CASSVAGDTYNEQFF
TRBJ2-5	TRBD2	15	-	TRBV2	TGTGCCAGCAGTGATACCGGGACTAGGGCAGAGACCCAGTACTTC	CASSDTGTRAETQYF
TRBJ1-1	-	15	once	TRBV4-1	TGCGCCAGCAGCTATCTAGGAGGGATGAACACTGAAGCTTTCTTT	CASSYLGGMNTEAFF
TRBJ1-1	-	13	few	TRBV7-2	TGTGCCAGCAGCCTTCAGGGGAACACTGAAGCTTTCTTT	CASSLQGNTEAFF
TRBJ2-5	-	14	-	TRBV18	TGTGCCAGCTCGAGGGACACCACCCAAGAGACCCAGTACTTC	CASSRDTTQETQYF
TRBJ2-1	-	16	-	TRBV24-1	TGTGCCACCAGTGACACTACAGGGAGCTCCTACAATGAGCAGTTCTTC	CATSDTTGSSYNEQFF
TRBJ1-2	-	12	few	TRBV12-3/TRBV12-4	TGTGCCAGCAGTCTCAGGGTTGATGGCTACACCTTC	CASSLRVDGYTF
TRBJ2-2	-	17	once	TRBV21-1	TGTGCCAGCAGCAAAGGCAAGGGCCTTTCAGACACCGGGGAGCTGTTTTTT	CASSKGKGLSDTGELFF
TRBJ1-2	-	16	-	TRBV4-1	TGCGCCAGCAGCCAAGATCGGGCAGGACCTTACTATGGCTACACCTTC	CASSQDRAGPYYGYTF
TRBJ1-6	TRBD1	16	-	TRBV14	TGTGCCAGCAGCTGGGGGACAGGGGTCTATAATTCACCCCTCCACTTT	CASSWGTGVYNSPLHF
TRBJ1-1	TRBD1	13	-	TRBV7-3	TGTGCCAGCAGCCCAGCCGGGACAGGGGAAGCTTTCTTT	CASSPAGTGEAFF
TRBJ1-1	-	15	few	TRBV4-3	TGCGCCAGCAGCCGAGGTAGTCAGGCCGCCACTGAAGCTTTCTTT	CASSRGSQAATEAFF
TRBJ1-2	TRBD1	13	-	TRBV7-3	TGTGCCAGCAGCTTAAACCCAGGGGGCGCGTTTACCTTC	CASSLNPGGAFTF
TRBJ1-4	-	15	-	TRBV30	TGTGCCTGGAGTGGAGATAGGGGCCCTAATGAAAAACTGTTTTTT	CAWSGDRGPNEKLFF
TRBJ2-5	-	15	-	TRBV5-1	TGCGCCAGCAGCTCTCCTCGACAGGTTAGGGAGACCCAGTACTTC	CASSSPRQVRETQYF
TRBJ2-5	-	13	-	TRBV3-1/TRBV3-2	TGTGCCAGCAGCCAAGTAGGGGTTCAGACCCAGTACTTC	CASSQVGVQTQYF
TRBJ2-2	TRBD1	17	-	TRBV24-1	TGTGCCACCAGTGAGTCCCCAGGGGGCCTGAACACCGGGGAGCTGTTTTTT	CATSESPGGLNTGELFF
TRBJ2-5	-	15	-	TRBV7-2	TGTGCCAGCAGCTTAGGTGGGGGGGCAGGAGAGACCCAGTACTTC	CASSLGGGAGETQYF
TRBJ1-4	-	11	-	TRBV7-2	TGTGCCAGCAGCCCCGGGGAAAAACTGTTTTTT	CASSPGEKLFF
TRBJ1-1	TRBD1	14	-	TRBV6-5	TGTGCCAGCAGCCGAACAGGGGGTAGGACTGAAGCTTTCTTT	CASSRTGGRTEAFF
TRBJ1-5	TRBD1	15	-	TRBV5-6	TGTGCCAGCAGCTCAATGGACAGGATTAATCAGCCCCAGCATTTT	CASSSMDRINQPQHF
TRBJ1-2	-	14	-	TRBV5-6	TGTGCCAGCAGCCCTACGGACAGCTTCTATGGCTACACCTTC	CASSPTDSFYGYTF
TRBJ1-6	-	17	-	TRBV2	TGTGCCAGCCACCGAGTTTCCGGGGTTGGGTATAATTCACCCCTCCACTTT	CASHRVSGVGYNSPLHF
TRBJ1-1	-	10	few	TRBV29-1	TGCAGCGTTGCCGAGGTGGAAGCTTTCTTT	CSVAEVEAFF